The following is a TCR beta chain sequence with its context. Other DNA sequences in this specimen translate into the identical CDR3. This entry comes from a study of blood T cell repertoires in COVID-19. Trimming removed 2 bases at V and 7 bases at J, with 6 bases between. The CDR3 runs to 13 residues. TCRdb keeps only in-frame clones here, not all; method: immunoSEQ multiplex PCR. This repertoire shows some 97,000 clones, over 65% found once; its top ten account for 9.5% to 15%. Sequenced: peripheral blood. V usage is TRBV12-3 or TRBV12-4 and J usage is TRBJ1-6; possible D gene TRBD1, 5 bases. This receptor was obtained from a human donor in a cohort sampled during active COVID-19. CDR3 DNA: TGTGCCAGCAGTTTAAGGGGAAATTCACCCCTCCACTTT. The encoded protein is CASSLRGNSPLHF.